This TCR beta chain is drawn from a study of human T cells and chemical hapten exposure (dated by TCRdb to about 2021). The study in broad terms: For sensitization, 2% DPC in acetone was applied to a roughly 2 cm by roughly 2 cm area of upper inner arm skin. In alopecia patients, the study followed how the peripheral blood TCR repertoire changed in vivo over primary and secondary sensitization to diphenylcyclopropenone (DPC), a hapten. The mostly female patient cohort included alopecia areata with under or over 50% scalp involvement, alopecia totalis and alopecia universalis. Patch testing was performed on the upper back with Finn chambers containing 0.01% DPC, and the patch tests were scored after 6 days according to International Contact Dermatitis Research Group standards. Weekly therapeutic DPC doses were additionally applied to the scalp of patients throughout the roughly 23-week study period. Patient blood was sampled pre-sensitization (week 0) and at 2, 6 and about 24 weeks after DPC sensitization. Libraries were pooled for sequencing, and variation in per-sample TCR yields was attributed mainly to small differences in library volumes within the pool. For TCR sequencing, blood came from 25 to 35 alopecia patients at anywhere from one to four time points (pre-sensitization, 2, 6 and 24 weeks).

This clonotype appeared many times. The clone's antigen remains unknown. No qualities accompany the bases; no much larger clone lies one base away. Library preparation used RACE. Sequencing used a NextSeq 500. During library preparation, unique molecular identifiers were attached to individual cDNA molecules so that TCRs could be counted quantitatively and reproducibly. For every blood RNA sample, sequencing covered both the TCR alpha and TCR beta chains. As for how the authors treated the data: The median number of TCRs per sample was around 100,000, ranging from 23,224 to 690,600. V, J and CDR3 annotation of the TCR reads was carried out using the Decombinator software suite. For the PS versus PT1 abundance plots, all samples were subsampled to the same number of TCRs (28,000). TCRs were defined as expanded if absent before sensitization and observed at least eight times at the 2-week time point. The raw public reads went through TCRdb reprocessing: fastp at Q25, MiXCR clone calling, in-frame beta chains kept. Rows merge per CDR3 protein into single entries with the most common DNA and genes. The V and J calls follow TCRdb's processing rather than the paper's. In all, the sample holds 85,000 to 90,000 distinct CDR3 sequences, and around 10% of those were seen once. Approximately 3.8% of the sample is in the top ten clones.

The CDR3, from cysteine to phenylalanine, totals 17 residues. Kept here is only the CDR3 DNA, which spans 51 bases and is read in frame from base 1. Ends trimmed: V by 4 bases, J by 4 bases; bases unmatched to a gene: 7. Sequences SGHVS (CDR1) and FQNEAQ (CDR2) are obtained from the germline V gene. What the study reported, not specific to this receptor: After repeated subsampling, the strength of the expansion versus patch-test correlation and the threshold at which it became significant changed. Significantly more large CDR3 similarity clusters were formed by expanded TCRs than by pre-sensitization or healthy control sets, consistent with antigen-driven responses. Alopecia, a presumed autoimmune disease, was present in all patients, so the immune response of the patients might differ from that of healthy individuals. DPC sensitization did not change the number of TCRs with a frequency above 1 in 1000, and there was no evidence of changes in global repertoire structure. Patch test score correlated positively with the number of PT1 expanded TCRs, reaching significance at thresholds 8, 16 and 32 but not at 4.

Interpreted using the paper, the time point label stands for: pre-sensitization, week 0. The meaning of the sample's treatment or condition label: therapeutic diphenylcyclopropenone sensitization with weekly scalp DPC. Blood at each patch-test visit was drawn before the patch test was applied. Patients were eligible if aged 18 to 70, diagnosed with alopecia and judged suitable for DPC therapy, and pregnant patients were excluded. Unfractionated whole blood was collected in Tempus Blood RNA tubes, and total RNA was extracted from that blood. The V and J genes are TRBV7-8 and TRBJ1-4, and TRBD1 aligns with 12 junction nucleotides. Sequenced here: whole blood, sampled in connection with sensitization to the hapten diphenylcyclopropenone (DPC). The TCR was taken from a woman between 40 and 55 years old with alopecia areata. Some clones in this sample may be carry-over from other donors' samples. CDR3 sequence: CASSYRDRGLFNEKLFF. Read as DNA, the sequence is TGTGCCAGCAGCTACCGGGACAGGGGGCTTTTTAATGAAAAACTGTTTTTT.